These 22 T cell receptor beta chains were all obtained from the same sample, sequenced in a study of Tregs in tolerant kidney transplant recipients. Sequenced by immunoSEQ multiplex PCR; TCRdb stores in-frame clones only, minus some. The data hold about 66,000 clones, with over 85% observed a single time. The sample consisted of CD8+ T cells from blood, taken before the transplant. Receptors originate from a human donor who received a combined kidney and bone marrow transplant.

The V and J genes are TRBV5-8 and TRBJ1-1, with D tentatively TRBD1 (6 bases). CDR1 and CDR2 (germline): SGHTS, YDEGEE. The CDR3 has 17 amino acids. V shed 0 bases and J shed 1 base, with 16 bases lying between them. CDR3 DNA sequence: TGTGCCAGCAGCTTGGTAGTCAGGGGTTTGTCGAACACTGAAGCTTTCTTT. Protein sequence: CASSLVVRGLSNTEAFF. The whole variable domain, filled in from reference TRBV5-8 and TRBJ1-1, reads EAGVTQSPTHLIKTRGQQATLRCSPISGHTSVYWYQQALGLGLQFLLWYDEGEERNRGNFPPRFSGRQFPNYSSELNVNALELEDSALYLCASSLVVRGLSNTEAFFGQGTRLTVV.

The rearrangement joins TRBV4-2 to TRBJ2-1; weak D call: TRBD2 (6 bases). This CDR3 contains 15 residues. V was cut by 2 bases and J by 5 bases, with 13 bases left in between. Germline V CDR1 and CDR2: LGHNA, YNFKEQ. The CDR3 region is CASSQNPGVNNEQFF. The CDR3, as DNA: TGTGCCAGCAGCCAAAATCCGGGAGTAAACAATGAGCAGTTCTTC.

The chain uses TRBV7-9 and TRBJ1-2; D perhaps matches TRBD1 (6 bases). CDR1 is SEHNR, CDR2 FQNEAQ, per germline (reference sequence). Trimming took 0 bases from V and 2 from J, leaving 13 bases between them. This CDR3 is 16 amino acids long. The CDR3 DNA reads TGTGCCAGCAGCTTAGCGCTGGGGGCTTTAAACTATGGCTACACCTTC. It encodes CASSLALGALNYGYTF.

The chain joins TRBV4-3 to TRBJ1-3; D is ambiguous. CDR1 is LGHNA and CDR2 is YSLEER in the germline V gene. The CDR3 contains 15 residues. V lost 1 base and J 0 bases, leaving 7 bases between the germline ends. The DNA of the CDR3 is TGCGCCAGCAGCCAAGGCGAGAGCTCTGGAAACACCATATATTTT. Translating gives CASSQGESSGNTIYF.

This rearrangement joins TRBV5-1 to TRBJ1-1, with TRBD1 matching 8 bases. The V and J ends lost 6 bases and 0 bases, in that order; junction bases with no gene match: 7. Germline assignment: CDR1 SGHRS and CDR2 YFSETQ. CDR3 length: 15 residues. CDR3 amino acids: CASTELQGVNTEAFF. The DNA of the CDR3 is TGCGCCAGCACAGAACTACAGGGGGTGAACACTGAAGCTTTCTTT.

The CDR3, as DNA: TGTGCCAGCAGTTTATCGATTTGGGCCCCTCAGAATGAGCAGTTCTTC. This sequence encodes CASSLSIWAPQNEQFF. The V call is TRBV27, the J call TRBJ2-1; D is undetermined. Trimming left V 0 bases short and J 7 bases short, with 16 bases between. This CDR3 has 16 amino acids. Germline loops: CDR1 MNHEY, CDR2 SMNVEV (reference sequence).

V usage is TRBV11-3 and J usage is TRBJ1-1, with a weak D call TRBD1 (6 bases). V lost 7 bases, J lost 0 bases, and 18 bases lay in between. CDR1 is SGHNT and CDR2 is YENEEA in the germline V gene. CDR3 size: 16 residues. CDR3 DNA: TGTGCCAGCACCCTCAGGGGTACTCTGGTGAACACTGAAGCTTTCTTT. This sequence encodes CASTLRGTLVNTEAFF.

This clone was seen once. The rearrangement joins TRBV28 to TRBJ1-4; TRBD1 matches 8 bases. The CDR3 runs 16 residues. V shed 4 bases, J shed 10 bases, and the junction held 14 bases outside the gene matches. Germline V CDR1 and CDR2: MDHEN, SYDVKM. The chain's CDR3 is CASSWTGSVVGRKLFF. The CDR3 DNA sequence: TGTGCCAGCAGTTGGACAGGGTCAGTAGTGGGAAGAAAACTGTTTTTT.

This chain joins TRBV6-5 and TRBJ2-7; D possibly corresponds to TRBD2 (6 bases). The CDR3 length is 16 residues. V lost 0 bases to trimming and J lost 4 bases, with 16 bases between them. Germline CDR1 MNHEY, CDR2 SVGAGI. The CDR3 bases are TGTGCCAGCAGTTACTCGGAGGGCGGGAACTCTTACGAGCAGTACTTC. Protein product: CASSYSEGGNSYEQYF.

This clone came up once. The chain joins TRBV28 to TRBJ2-7; D not certain. This CDR3 region has 13 residues. Germline V gene data show CDR1 as MDHEN and CDR2 as SYDVKM. V lost 3 bases, J lost 0 bases, and 6 bases lay in between. The CDR3 loop reads CASSLVVSYEQYF. The CDR3, as DNA: TGTGCCAGCAGTTTGGTAGTCTCCTACGAGCAGTACTTC. Full variable domain (outside the CDR3, taken from reference TRBV28 and TRBJ2-7): DVKVTQSSRYLVKRTGEKVFLECVQDMDHENMFWYRQDPGLGLRLIYFSYDVKMKEKGDIPEGYSVSREKKERFSLILESASTNQTSMYLCASSLVVSYEQYFGPGTRLTVT.

This clone has only a few counts. The V gene is TRBV7-9, the J gene TRBJ1-4; 7 bases are shared with TRBD1. Germline trimming cut 3 bases from V and 4 bases from J; bases unmatched to any gene: 8. The CDR3 sequence is 16 residues long. Germline lookup yields CDR1 SEHNR and CDR2 FQNEAQ (reference sequence). CDR3 loop: CASSLSHRGLNEKLFF. Written as DNA, the CDR3 is TGTGCCAGCAGCTTGAGTCACAGGGGACTTAATGAAAAACTGTTTTTT.

This chain joins TRBV13 and TRBJ2-7, with 10 bases aligning to TRBD2. The CDR3 is 16 residues long. The germline gives CDR1 PRHDT, CDR2 FYEKMQ (reference sequence). J was trimmed by 3 bases and V by 2 bases; bases with no gene match: 7. Here the CDR3 DNA reads TGTGCCAGCAGCTTAAGAACTAGCGGGATGCTCTACGAGCAGTACTTC. Translating gives CASSLRTSGMLYEQYF.

V usage is TRBV5-4 and J usage is TRBJ2-3, with TRBD1 as a possible D gene (5 bases). Germline values: CDR1 SGHNT, CDR2 YYREEE (reference sequence). The CDR3 is 14 residues long. Trimming stripped 2 bases from V and 3 bases from J, with 10 bases between. The CDR3 bases are TGTGCCAGCAGCTTAAGGACATTAACAGATACGCAGTATTTT. This translates into CASSLRTLTDTQYF.

This chain joins TRBV19 and TRBJ2-3; maybe TRBD2 (6 bases). The germline V and J ends were trimmed by 1 base and 2 bases, with 13 bases remaining between them. The CDR3 totals 16 residues. Germline V gives CDR1 LNHDA, CDR2 SQIVND (reference sequence). The CDR3 DNA reads as TGTGCCAGTAGTATAGGGGAGCGGGCCTACACAGATACGCAGTATTTT. It encodes CASSIGERAYTDTQYF.

The chain employs TRBV19 and TRBJ2-1; perhaps TRBD2 as D (6 bases). Per the germline V gene, CDR1 is LNHDA and CDR2 is SQIVND (reference sequence). Trimming removed 7 bases from V and 5 bases from J, with 15 bases in between. The CDR3 spans 14 residues. The CDR3 sequence is CASTVSGSNNEQFF. Here the CDR3 DNA reads TGTGCCAGTACGGTTAGCGGATCAAACAATGAGCAGTTCTTC.

The chain combines TRBV4-1 with TRBJ1-1; D unresolved. With 0 bases removed from V and 6 bases from J, the gap between germline ends came to 8 bases. Looked up from germline, CDR1 is MGHRA and CDR2 is YSYEKL. The CDR3 spans 13 residues. CDR3 nucleotide sequence: TGCGCCAGCAGCCAAGATTACATCTCTGAAGCTTTCTTT. Encoded protein: CASSQDYISEAFF.

Here the CDR3 reads CASSVRDTSPYEQYF. CDR3 bases: TGTGCCAGTAGTGTACGGGACACCTCTCCCTACGAGCAGTACTTC. The chain joins TRBV19 to TRBJ2-7; a possible D gene is TRBD1 (6 bases). CDR3 length equals 15 residues. Germline V gene sequence: CDR1 LNHDA, CDR2 SQIVND (reference sequence). V shed 5 bases and J shed 2 bases, with 16 bases lying between them.

The chain is built from TRBV6-6 and TRBJ2-7; the D gene is possibly TRBD1 (8 bases). Trimming pared 0 bases from V and 4 bases from J, leaving 10 bases between. Germline V gene lookup returns CDR1 MNHNY and CDR2 SVGAGI (reference sequence). The CDR3 has 14 residues. The DNA of the CDR3 is TGTGCCAGCAGTTACTCACAGGGGGGGTACGAGCAGTACTTC. It translates to CASSYSQGGYEQYF.

This sequence joins TRBV4-2 and TRBJ2-2, with unresolved D. The V and J ends lost 1 base and 2 bases respectively, with 8 bases between them. The CDR3 extends over 15 amino acids. Germline lookup yields CDR1 LGHNA and CDR2 YNFKEQ. DNA of the CDR3: TGTGCCAGCAGCCAAGGCGTATCAAACACCGGGGAGCTGTTTTTT. Protein sequence: CASSQGVSNTGELFF.

The chain links TRBV20-1 to TRBJ2-2; possibly TRBD1 for D (5 bases). The germline V gene encodes CDR1 DFQATT and CDR2 SNEGSKA (reference sequence). The V gene lost 4 bases and the J gene lost 5 bases, with 5 bases spanning the gap. The CDR3 is made up of 11 amino acids. CDR3 sequence reads: CSATGTGELFF. The DNA for the CDR3 is TGCAGTGCTACAGGGACCGGGGAGCTGTTTTTT.

As regards this clone: Other DNA variants within this sample encode the same CDR3. V is TRBV19 and J is TRBJ1-6, with a tentative D call TRBD1 (6 bases). The CDR3 runs to 16 residues. V shed 7 bases and J shed 0 bases, with 13 bases lying between them. Germline V CDR1 and CDR2: LNHDA, SQIVND (reference sequence). CDR3 protein: CASTPWTDSYNSPLHF. CDR3 bases: TGTGCCAGTACCCCTTGGACAGACTCCTATAATTCACCCCTCCACTTT.

This clone occurred once. The CDR3, as DNA: TGTGCCAGCAGCTTAGGCGTCGGGATGCAAAACACTGAAGCTTTCTTT. Its protein is CASSLGVGMQNTEAFF. V usage is TRBV5-4 and J usage is TRBJ1-1; D is undetermined. The CDR3 has 16 amino acids. Germline V gene sequence: CDR1 SGHNT, CDR2 YYREEE (reference sequence). V gave up 2 bases and J gave up 2 bases, with 16 bases separating them.